The source of this T cell receptor beta chain is a study of cytomegalovirus exposure and HLA in healthy donors. Study-level findings and limits: High sensitivity and specificity were reportedly achieved when the classifier diagnosed cytomegalovirus status. Cytomegalovirus association was listed for 170 or so TCR beta chains. Researchers reported from a later analysis that most CMV-associated TCR beta chains appeared HLA-restricted.

The CDR3 covers 15 residues. Germline V gene data show CDR1 as MGHRA and CDR2 as YSYEKL. Trimming cost V 4 bases and J 3 bases, with 16 bases left between them. The sample holds a few counts of this clone. Its matching antigen is unknown. The PCR employed 60 Vbeta primers together with 13 Jbeta primers. Repertoires were generated with immunoSEQ multiplex PCR, while TCRdb's copy carries only in-frame clones and drops some. The table includes 100,000 to 150,000 clones, 81% detected once. Among the donors, all were healthy bone marrow donors. This sequence originates from a man between 18 and 29 years old in good health and CMV-seronegative. Sequencing used PBMCs. The J gene is TRBJ2-7, the V gene TRBV4-1, with a tentative D call TRBD2 (6 bases). CDR3: CASSLARLAIYEQYF. The CDR3 region has the DNA TGCGCCAGCAGCCTTGCGAGGCTAGCGATCTACGAGCAGTACTTC.